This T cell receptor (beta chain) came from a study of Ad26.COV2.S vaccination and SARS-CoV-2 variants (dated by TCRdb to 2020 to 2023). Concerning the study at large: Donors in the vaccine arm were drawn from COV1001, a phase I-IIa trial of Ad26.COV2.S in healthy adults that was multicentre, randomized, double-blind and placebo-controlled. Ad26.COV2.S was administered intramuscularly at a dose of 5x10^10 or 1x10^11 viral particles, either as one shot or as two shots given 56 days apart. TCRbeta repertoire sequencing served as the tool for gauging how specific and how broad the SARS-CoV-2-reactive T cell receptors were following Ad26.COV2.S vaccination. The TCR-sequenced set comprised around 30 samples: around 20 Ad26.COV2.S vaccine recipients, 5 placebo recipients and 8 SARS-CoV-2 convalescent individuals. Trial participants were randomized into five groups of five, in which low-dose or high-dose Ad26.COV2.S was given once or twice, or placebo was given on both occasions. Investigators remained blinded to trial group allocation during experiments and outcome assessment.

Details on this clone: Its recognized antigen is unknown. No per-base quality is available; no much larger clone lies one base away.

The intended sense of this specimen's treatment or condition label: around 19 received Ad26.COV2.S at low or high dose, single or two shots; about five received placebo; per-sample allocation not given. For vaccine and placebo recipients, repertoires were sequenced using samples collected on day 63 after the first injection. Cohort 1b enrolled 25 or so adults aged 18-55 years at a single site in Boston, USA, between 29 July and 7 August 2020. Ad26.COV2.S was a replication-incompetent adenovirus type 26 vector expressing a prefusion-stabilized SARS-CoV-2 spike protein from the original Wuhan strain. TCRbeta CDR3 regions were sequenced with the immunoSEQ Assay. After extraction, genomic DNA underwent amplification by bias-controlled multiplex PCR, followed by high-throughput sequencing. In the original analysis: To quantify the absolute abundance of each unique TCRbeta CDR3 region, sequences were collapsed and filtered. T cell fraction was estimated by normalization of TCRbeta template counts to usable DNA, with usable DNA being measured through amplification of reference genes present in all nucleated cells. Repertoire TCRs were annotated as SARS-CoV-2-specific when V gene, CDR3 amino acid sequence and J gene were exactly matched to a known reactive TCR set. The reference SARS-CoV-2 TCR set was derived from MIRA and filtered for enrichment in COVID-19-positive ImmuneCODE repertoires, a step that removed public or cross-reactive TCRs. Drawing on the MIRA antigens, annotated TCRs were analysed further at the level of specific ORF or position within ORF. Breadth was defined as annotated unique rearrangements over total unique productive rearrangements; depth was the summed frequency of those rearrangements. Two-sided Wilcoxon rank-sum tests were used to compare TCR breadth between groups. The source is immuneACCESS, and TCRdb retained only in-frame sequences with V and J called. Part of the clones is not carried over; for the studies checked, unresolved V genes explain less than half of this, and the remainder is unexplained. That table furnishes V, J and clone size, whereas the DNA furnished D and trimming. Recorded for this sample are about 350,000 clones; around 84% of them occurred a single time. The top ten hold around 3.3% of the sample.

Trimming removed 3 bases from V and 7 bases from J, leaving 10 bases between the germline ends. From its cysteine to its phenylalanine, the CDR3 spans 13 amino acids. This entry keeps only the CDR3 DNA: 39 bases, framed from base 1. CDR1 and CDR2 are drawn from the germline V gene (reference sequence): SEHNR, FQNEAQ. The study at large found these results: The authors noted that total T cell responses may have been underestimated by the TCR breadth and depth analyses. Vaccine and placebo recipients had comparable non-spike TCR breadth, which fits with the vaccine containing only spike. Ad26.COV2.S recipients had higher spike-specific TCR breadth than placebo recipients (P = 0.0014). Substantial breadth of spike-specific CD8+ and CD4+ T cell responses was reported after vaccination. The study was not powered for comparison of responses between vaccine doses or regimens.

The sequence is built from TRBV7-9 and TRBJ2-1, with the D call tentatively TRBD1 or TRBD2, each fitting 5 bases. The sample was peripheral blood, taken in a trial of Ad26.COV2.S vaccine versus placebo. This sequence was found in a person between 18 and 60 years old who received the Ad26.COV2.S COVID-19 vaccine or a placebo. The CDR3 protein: CASSFTGTNEQFF. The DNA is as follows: TGTGCCAGCAGCTTTACCGGGACGAATGAGCAGTTCTTC.